Detailed here is one T cell receptor (beta chain). The antigen remains unidentified. The data stem from a study of T-cell reconstitution after alpha-beta-depleted transplantation in children. Regarding the study as a whole: Surviving recipient T cells and thymic progenitors accounted for the high day-60 TCRbeta diversity observed in some patients.

Unique molecular identifiers were used to barcode this TCRbeta library. TCRdb re-analysed the PCR reads in MiXCR, keeping a single row per CDR3 protein. Here the sample spans around 580,000 distinct CDR3 sequences, over 25% being singletons. The TCR comes from a boy under three years old with Wiskott-Aldrich syndrome, due to receive a stem cell transplant. The material sequenced was PBMCs, taken before TCRalphabeta/CD19-depleted stem cell transplant.

CDR3 residues: CASSRGLAGAITDTQYF. CDR3 coding DNA: TGTGCCAGCAGTCGGGGACTAGCGGGAGCCATCACAGATACGCAGTATTTT. The V gene is TRBV5-4, the J gene TRBJ2-3; 14 bases are shared with TRBD2. V shed 5 bases, J shed 2 bases, and the junction held 7 bases outside the gene matches. Germline lookup yields CDR1 SGHNT and CDR2 YYREEE (reference sequence). The CDR3 consists of 17 residues.